This T cell receptor beta chain was documented in a study of cytomegalovirus exposure and HLA in healthy donors. PCR used 60 Vbeta primers and 13 Jbeta primers. This table comes from immunoSEQ multiplex PCR, and its TCRdb copy is limited to in-frame clones, with some not included. The data show 150,000 or so clones, nearly 80% seen once. Trimming removed 1 base from V and 3 bases from J, with 6 bases in between. In germline, CDR1 is SGHNT, CDR2 YENEEA. The CDR3 loop spans 13 amino acids. This chain links TRBV11-3 with TRBJ1-2; D call uncertain. The clonotype was recovered from a man aged 35 to 55 in good health and CMV-seropositive. The sample comprised PBMCs. The CDR3 nucleotides read TGTGCCAGCAGCTTAGGCCTAGACTATGGCTACACCTTC. Translated: CASSLGLDYGYTF.